This TCR beta chain was observed in a study of shared clonotypes between healthy human individuals (dated by TCRdb to the early 2020s). General notes on the study: The cohort included three men and a couple of women between 18 and 49 years of age. To increase sequencing depth and limit assay-specific biases, TCR repertoire library preparation and sequencing were carried out by different laboratories using diverse techniques. Each donor's leukapheresis produced roughly between roughly 0.94 and 9.5 billion PBMCs. To estimate repertoire size and how much clonotype sharing occurs between individuals, the study deeply sequenced the blood TCR repertoires of 4 to 6 healthy adults. For each donor, CD4 naive and CD4 memory were each given three plates, CD8 naive was given two plates, and CD8 memory was given one plate. The paper as a whole reports these results and caveats: Pairwise subsampling indicated that sequencing depth was expected to affect the degree of clonotype sharing among donors. Naive subsets generally had larger estimated clonotype richness than memory subsets did. Because the study included a small number of donors, the genetic and exposure-history diversity represented was limited. Sampling was restricted to blood, and TCR repertoires in tissue are likely to differ from TCR repertoires in blood. Clonotypes shared by all four sorted-subset donors showed higher generation probabilities than non-shared clonotypes. Incomplete sequencing was indicated by rarefaction of sorted-subset datasets, despite the large sequencing depth. When several donors were compared, the shared fraction of clonotypes was around 5% for naive CD4, around 4% for naive CD8, 2.3% for memory CD4, and 0.3% to 0.5% for memory CD8.

Ends trimmed: V by 5 bases, J by 4 bases; bases unmatched to a gene: 4. From cysteine to phenylalanine, the CDR3 is 13 amino acids long. Here the CDR3 DNA is all that survives: 39 bases in frame from base 1. As encoded in the germline V gene, CDR1 is KGHSH while CDR2 is LQKENI. The donors were healthy, HIV-negative adults with no recently reported acute infections or vaccinations. All donors were Caucasian adults living in Nashville, Tennessee, USA. CD4+ T cells were enriched by magnetic negative selection; naive cells were then positively selected on CD45RA, and the negative fraction formed the memory subset. Blood was obtained by leukapheresis, after which PBMCs were separated by Ficoll-Histopaque density gradient centrifugation and cryopreserved in liquid nitrogen vapor phase. Purity and quantity of every magnetically sorted T cell population were checked by analytical flow cytometry. Genomic DNA was isolated from each sorted fraction and quantified by UV absorbance on a Nanodrop 2000c.

Using the deep immunoSEQ assay, multiplex PCR amplified TCR CDR3 regions from genomic DNA. Genomic DNA extracted from each cell subset was distributed evenly over all wells of several immunoSEQ 96-well plates, and each plate served as one replicate. For sorted subsets, 200 to 250 ng genomic DNA, equal to tens of thousands of T cell genomes, was loaded into each replicate PCR. The purified libraries were quantified using a Qubit 3.0 fluorometer, sized with a Bioanalyzer 2100, and then quantified again using the KAPA Library Quantification kit. Every immunoSEQ 96-well plate was sequenced on a dedicated single-read 150-cycle Illumina NextSeq 550 flow cell. In the original analysis: Because the immunoSEQ output included only junctional sequences and no quality scores, the filtering could not be the same as the filtering used for full-length reads. Sequences were annotated with PyIR, a Python wrapper for IgBLAST v1.9, using IMGT germline references to assign V/J genes and CDR3. Reads were removed for weak V/J assignments (E-value above 1e-6), missing CDR3, stop codons, out-of-frame junctions, or ambiguous translated residues. V3J clonotypes were defined as sequences sharing the same inferred V gene, J gene, and CDR3 amino acid sequence. The percentage overlap between two repertoires was calculated by dividing the number of shared unique clonotypes by the size of the smaller repertoire. Three approaches were used to assess repertoire richness: RTK rarefaction, the Chao1 estimator, and Recon v2.1 estimates of unobserved clonotypes. Generation probabilities for all TCRbeta clonotypes obtained by the gDNA method from several donors were computed using OLGA. TCRdb obtained this table from immuneACCESS and retained in-frame rearrangements with V and J assigned. These tables miss some clones; where compared with another copy, unresolved V genes account for less than half of the shortfall, and the remainder is unexplained. That table supplies the V and J calls and clone size; D and trimming were determined from the DNA. In this sample the table shows 2 million to 2.5 million clones, over 85% of which occur a single time. The ten largest account for under 0.45% of the sample.

Turning to this clone: Its recognized antigen is unknown. Qualities for individual bases were not recorded, and no much larger clone is one base off.

What was sequenced was naive CD4+ T cells from PBMCs. In the paper's terms, the cell subset or site label means: CD45RA+ positively selected. The chain was built from TRBV18 and TRBJ2-5, with 7 middle bases fitting TRBD1. The receptor's source is a man between 18 and 35 years old in good health. Some clones in this sample may be carry-over from other donors' samples. The CDR3 reads as follows: CASSTGAGETQYF. The sequenced DNA is TGTGCCAGCTCAACAGGGGCCGGAGAGACCCAGTACTTC. Beyond the CDR3, the reference TRBV18 and TRBJ2-5 genes provide the residues; the full variable domain reads: NAGVMQNPRHLVRRRGQEARLRCSPMKGHSHVYWYRQLPEEGLKFMVYLQKENIIDESGMPKERFSAEFPKEGPSILRIQQVVRGDSAAYFCASSTGAGETQYFGPGTRLLVL.